The rows below give T cell receptor beta chains drawn from one sample of a study of CD8 T cells in ankylosing spondylitis. One entry per CDR3 protein, called by TCRdb with MiXCR from the 5' RACE reads. The repertoire holds some 840,000 distinct CDR3 sequences, with 10% to 15% as singletons. Sequencing was carried out using blood, either unsorted or a sorted T cell fraction (not recorded which). The source of these receptors is a male donor with ankylosing spondylitis. CDR3s include the opening cysteine and the closing phenylalanine or tryptophan. A D gene is named only where the DNA matches it firmly. A clone size is listed for some rows: how often the clone was seen (once, few, many), or a class if it is expanded.

>14|.|.|TRBJ2-5|TRBV6-2/TRBV6-3
TGTGCCAGCAGTTATTCCCCCGGAAGAGAGACCCAGTACTTC
CASSYSPGRETQYF
>15|.|TRBD2|TRBJ2-7|TRBV5-1
TGCGCCAGCAGCGGAACCCTAGCGGGAGGCTCCGAGCAGTACTTC
CASSGTLAGGSEQYF
>15|.|TRBD2|TRBJ2-2|TRBV12-3/TRBV12-4
TGTGCCAGCAGTACGGGACTAGCGGGAGTCGGGGAGCTGTTTTTT
CASSTGLAGVGELFF
>14|many|.|TRBJ2-3|TRBV6-1
TGTGCCAGCAGAGGGGCGAGCGGGACAGATACGCAGTATTTT
CASRGASGTDTQYF
>14|.|.|TRBJ1-1|TRBV7-2
TGTGCCAGCAGCTTCGTCCTGGCCGGGACTGAAGCTTTCTTT
CASSFVLAGTEAFF
>15|many|TRBD1|TRBJ2-7|TRBV20-1
TGCAGTGCTAGAGATCGAGGGGGCATTATCCACGAGCAGTACTTC
CSARDRGGIIHEQYF
>12|.|TRBD1|TRBJ2-2|TRBV20-1
TGCAGTGCTCTAGGACAGGCCGGGGAGCTGTTTTTT
CSALGQAGELFF
>14|.|.|TRBJ2-4|TRBV12-3/TRBV12-4
TGTGCCAGCAGTTTGAAGGGAGCCAAAAACATTCAGTACTTC
CASSLKGAKNIQYF
>13|many|TRBD1|TRBJ1-1|TRBV5-1
TGCGCCAGCAGCTTGGAGGGACAGGGACGCGCTTTCTTT
CASSLEGQGRAFF
>15|.|.|TRBJ2-1|TRBV20-1
TGCAGTGCTAGAGATTACCACAGCTCCTACAATGAGCAGTTCTTC
CSARDYHSSYNEQFF
>16|.|TRBD2|TRBJ2-1|TRBV14
TGTGCCAGCAGCCCACTAGCGGGAGGAAGGCACAATGAGCAGTTCTTC
CASSPLAGGRHNEQFF
>15|.|.|TRBJ2-3|TRBV28
TGTGCCAGCAGTTTGCCAGGGGAGTACACAGATACGCAGTATTTT
CASSLPGEYTDTQYF
>14|few|.|TRBJ1-1|TRBV25-1
TGTGCCAGCAGTGAAAACTGGGGTGGGACTGAAGCTTTCTTT
CASSENWGGTEAFF
>17|few|TRBD2|TRBJ2-7|TRBV11-1
TGTGCCAGCAGCTTAGCCCGGGGCAGCGGGAGAACCTACGAGCAGTACTTC
CASSLARGSGRTYEQYF
>14|many|TRBD1|TRBJ2-5|TRBV7-9
TGTGCCAGCAGCCGACAGGGGGCGGAGGAGACCCAGTACTTC
CASSRQGAEETQYF